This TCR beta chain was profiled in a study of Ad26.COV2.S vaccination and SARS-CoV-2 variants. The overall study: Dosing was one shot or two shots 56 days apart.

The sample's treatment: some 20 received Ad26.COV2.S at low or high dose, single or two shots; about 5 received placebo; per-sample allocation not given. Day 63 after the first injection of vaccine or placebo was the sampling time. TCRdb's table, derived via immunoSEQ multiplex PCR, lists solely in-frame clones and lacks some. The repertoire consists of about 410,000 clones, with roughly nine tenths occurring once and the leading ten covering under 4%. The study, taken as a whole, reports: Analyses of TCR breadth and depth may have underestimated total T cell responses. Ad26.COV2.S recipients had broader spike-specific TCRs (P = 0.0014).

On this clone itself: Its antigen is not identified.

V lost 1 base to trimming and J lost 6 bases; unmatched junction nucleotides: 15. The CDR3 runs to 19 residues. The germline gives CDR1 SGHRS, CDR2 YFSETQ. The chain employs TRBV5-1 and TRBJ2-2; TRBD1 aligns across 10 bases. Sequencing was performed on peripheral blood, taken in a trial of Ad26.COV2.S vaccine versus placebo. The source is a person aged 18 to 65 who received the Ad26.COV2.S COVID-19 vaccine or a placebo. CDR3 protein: CASSLPDLTGGIRSGELFF. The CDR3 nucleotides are TGCGCCAGCAGCTTGCCTGACTTGACAGGGGGCATACGTTCCGGGGAGCTGTTTTTT.